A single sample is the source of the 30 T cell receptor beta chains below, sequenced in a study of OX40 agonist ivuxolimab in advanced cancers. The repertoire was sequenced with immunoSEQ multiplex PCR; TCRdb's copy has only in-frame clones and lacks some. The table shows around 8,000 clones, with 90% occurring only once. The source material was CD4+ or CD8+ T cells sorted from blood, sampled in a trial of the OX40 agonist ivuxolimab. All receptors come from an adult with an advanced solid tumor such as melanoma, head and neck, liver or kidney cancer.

The CDR3 reads CASSSYDGGDTEAFF. CDR3 in DNA: TGTGCCAGCAGCTCCTATGACGGGGGAGACACTGAAGCTTTCTTT. V and J are TRBV7-9 and TRBJ1-1; D is possibly TRBD1 (5 bases). The CDR3 length is 15 residues. CDR1 is SEHNR and CDR2 is FQNEAQ in the germline V gene (reference sequence). Trimming shortened V by 4 bases and J by 3 bases, and 15 bases separated the two germline ends.

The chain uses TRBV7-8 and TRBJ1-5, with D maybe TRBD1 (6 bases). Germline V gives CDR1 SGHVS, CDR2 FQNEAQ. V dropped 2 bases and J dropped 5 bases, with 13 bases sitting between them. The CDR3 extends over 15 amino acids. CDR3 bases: TGTGCCAGCAGCTTAATGACAGGCGGCGATCAGCCCCAGCATTTT. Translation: CASSLMTGGDQPQHF.

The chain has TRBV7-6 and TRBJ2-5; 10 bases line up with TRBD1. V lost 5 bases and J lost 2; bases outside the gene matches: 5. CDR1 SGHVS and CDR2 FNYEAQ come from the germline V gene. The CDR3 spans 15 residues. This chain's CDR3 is CASSLPGQGQETQYF. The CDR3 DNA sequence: TGTGCCAGCAGCCTACCGGGACAGGGGCAAGAGACCCAGTACTTC.

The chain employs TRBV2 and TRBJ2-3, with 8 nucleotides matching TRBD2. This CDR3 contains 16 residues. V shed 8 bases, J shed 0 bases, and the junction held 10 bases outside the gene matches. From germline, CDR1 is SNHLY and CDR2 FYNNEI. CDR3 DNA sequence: TGTGCCAGCGCTCCGACTAGCGTCACTAGCACAGATACGCAGTATTTT. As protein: CASAPTSVTSTDTQYF. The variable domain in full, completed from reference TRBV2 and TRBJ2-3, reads EPEVTQTPSHQVTQMGQEVILRCVPISNHLYFYWYRQILGQKVEFLVSFYNNEISEKSEIFDDQFSVERPDGSNFTLKIRSTKLEDSAMYFCASAPTSVTSTDTQYFGPGTRLTVL.

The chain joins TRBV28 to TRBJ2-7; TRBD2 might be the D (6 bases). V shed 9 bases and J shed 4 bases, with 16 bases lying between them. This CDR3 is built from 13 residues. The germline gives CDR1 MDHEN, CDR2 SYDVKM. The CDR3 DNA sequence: TGTGCCAGAAGTACCGCCGGGAGTTACGAGCAGTACGTC. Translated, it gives CARSTAGSYEQYV.

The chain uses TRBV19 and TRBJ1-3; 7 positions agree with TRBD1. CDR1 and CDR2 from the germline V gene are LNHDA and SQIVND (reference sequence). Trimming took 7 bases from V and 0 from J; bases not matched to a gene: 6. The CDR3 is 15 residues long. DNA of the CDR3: TGTGCCAGTATTACGACAGGGACCTCTGGAAACACCATATATTTT. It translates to CASITTGTSGNTIYF.

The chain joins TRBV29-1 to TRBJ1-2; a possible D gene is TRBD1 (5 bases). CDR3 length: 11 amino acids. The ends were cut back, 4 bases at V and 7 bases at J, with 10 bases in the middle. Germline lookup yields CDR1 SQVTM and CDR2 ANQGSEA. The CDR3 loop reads CSVGGVAGYTF. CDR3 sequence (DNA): TGCAGCGTTGGGGGGGTGGCTGGCTACACCTTC. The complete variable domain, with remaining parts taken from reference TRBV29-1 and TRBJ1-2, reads SAVISQKPSRDICQRGTSLTIQCQVDSQVTMMFWYRQQPGQSLTLIATANQGSEATYESGFVIDKFPISRPNLTFSTLTVSNMSPEDSSIYLCSVGGVAGYTFGSGTRLTVV.

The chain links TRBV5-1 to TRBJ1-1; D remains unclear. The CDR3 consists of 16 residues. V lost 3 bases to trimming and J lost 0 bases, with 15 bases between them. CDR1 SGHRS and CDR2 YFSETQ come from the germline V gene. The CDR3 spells CASSSFRNTMNTEAFF. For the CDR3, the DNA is TGCGCCAGCAGCTCCTTCAGGAATACAATGAACACTGAAGCTTTCTTT.

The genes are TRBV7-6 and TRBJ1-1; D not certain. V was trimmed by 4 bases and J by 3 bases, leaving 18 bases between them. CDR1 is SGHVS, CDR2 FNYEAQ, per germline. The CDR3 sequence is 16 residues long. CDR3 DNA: TGTGCCAGCAGCTACCCCTCGAATAGAGCGGACACTGAAGCTTTCTTT. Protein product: CASSYPSNRADTEAFF.

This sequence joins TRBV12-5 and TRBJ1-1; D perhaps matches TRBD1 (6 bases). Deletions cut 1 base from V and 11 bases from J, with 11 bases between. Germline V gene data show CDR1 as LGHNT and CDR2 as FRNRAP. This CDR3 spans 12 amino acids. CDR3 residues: CASGLGTGPAFF. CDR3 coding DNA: TGTGCTAGTGGTTTGGGAACAGGGCCCGCTTTCTTT.

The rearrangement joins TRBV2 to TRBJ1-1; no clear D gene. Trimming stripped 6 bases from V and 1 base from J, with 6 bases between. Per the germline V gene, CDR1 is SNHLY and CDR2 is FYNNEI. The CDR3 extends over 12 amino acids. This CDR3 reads CASRAANTEAFF. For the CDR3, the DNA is TGTGCCAGCAGGGCAGCGAACACTGAAGCTTTCTTT.

This chain's CDR3 is CASSPGPQGIQYF. The CDR3 DNA reads TGCGCCAGCAGCCCGGGACCCCAAGGCATTCAGTACTTC. V usage is TRBV5-1 and J usage is TRBJ2-4; TRBD1 or TRBD2 may be the D gene (5 bases each). The CDR3 extends over 13 amino acids. V gave up 4 bases and J gave up 9 bases, with 14 bases separating them. The germline CDR1 and CDR2 sequences are SGHRS and YFSETQ. Based on the CDR3 plus reference TRBV5-1 and TRBJ2-4, the full variable domain is KAGVTQTPRYLIKTRGQQVTLSCSPISGHRSVSWYQQTPGQGLQFLFEYFSETQRNKGNFPGRFSGRQFSNSRSEMNVSTLELGDSALYLCASSPGPQGIQYFGAGTRLSVL.

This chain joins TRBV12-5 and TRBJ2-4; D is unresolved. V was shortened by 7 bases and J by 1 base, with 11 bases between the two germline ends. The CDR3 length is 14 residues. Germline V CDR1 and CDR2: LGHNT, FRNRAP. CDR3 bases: TGTGCTAGTGCCCCCGGTGTGGCCAAAAACATTCAGTACTTC. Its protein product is CASAPGVAKNIQYF.

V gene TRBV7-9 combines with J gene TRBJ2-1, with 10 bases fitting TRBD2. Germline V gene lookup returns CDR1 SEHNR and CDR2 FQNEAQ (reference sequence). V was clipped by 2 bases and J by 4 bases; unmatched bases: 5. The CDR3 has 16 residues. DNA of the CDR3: TGTGCCAGCAGCTTACCTAGCGGGGGACCTTACAATGAGCAGTTCTTC. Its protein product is CASSLPSGGPYNEQFF.

The CDR3, as DNA: TGCGCCAGCAGCTTGCTAGGGGACACTGAAGCTTTCTTT. Translation gives CASSLLGDTEAFF. The chain recombines TRBV5-1 with TRBJ1-1, with a possible D match to TRBD1 (5 bases). The CDR3 has 13 residues. The germline gives CDR1 SGHRS, CDR2 YFSETQ. Trimming stripped 1 base from V and 3 bases from J, with 7 bases between.

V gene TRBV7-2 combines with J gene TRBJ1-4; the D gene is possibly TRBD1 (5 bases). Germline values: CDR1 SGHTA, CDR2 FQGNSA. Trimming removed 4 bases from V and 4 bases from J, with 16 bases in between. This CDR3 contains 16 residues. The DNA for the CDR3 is TGTGCCAGCAGCTCTGTTGGACACCCTGATAATGAAAAACTGTTTTTT. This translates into CASSSVGHPDNEKLFF. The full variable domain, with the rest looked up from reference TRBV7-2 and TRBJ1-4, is GAGVSQSPSNKVTEKGKDVELRCDPISGHTALYWYRQSLGQGLEFLIYFQGNSAPDKSGLPSDRFSAERTGGSVSTLTIQRTQQEDSAVYLCASSSVGHPDNEKLFFGSGTQLSVL.

The CDR3 protein is CASSQLGLAGGGWAPGELFF. The CDR3 nucleotides are TGCGCCAGCAGCCAACTGGGACTAGCGGGGGGAGGGTGGGCCCCCGGGGAGCTGTTTTTT. The V and J genes are TRBV4-3 and TRBJ2-2; 15 nucleotides line up with TRBD2. V shed 2 bases and J 6 bases; nucleotides not matched to a gene: 13. This CDR3 spans 20 amino acids. Germline CDR1 reads LGHNA; CDR2 reads YSLEER.

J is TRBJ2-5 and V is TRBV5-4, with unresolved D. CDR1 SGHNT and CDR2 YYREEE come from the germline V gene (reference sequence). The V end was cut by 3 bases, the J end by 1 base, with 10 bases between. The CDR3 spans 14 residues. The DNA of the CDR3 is TGTGCCAGCAGCTCTAGGGCGAGCCAAGAGACCCAGTACTTC. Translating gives CASSSRASQETQYF.

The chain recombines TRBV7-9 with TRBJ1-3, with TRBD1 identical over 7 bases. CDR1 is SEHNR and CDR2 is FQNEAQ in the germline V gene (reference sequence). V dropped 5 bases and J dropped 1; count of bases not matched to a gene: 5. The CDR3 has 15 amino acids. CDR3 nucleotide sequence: TGTGCCAGCAGCCCCAGGACAGGATCTGGAAACACCATATATTTT. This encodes CASSPRTGSGNTIYF.

The CDR3 loop is CASSEMGTDVNTEAFF. In nucleotides, the CDR3 is TGTGCCAGCAGTGAAATGGGGACAGATGTGAACACTGAAGCTTTCTTT. The V and J genes are TRBV2 and TRBJ1-1, with TRBD1 matching over 7 bases. This CDR3 has 16 amino acids. The V gene's germline CDR1 is SNHLY and CDR2 FYNNEI. Trimming took 2 bases from V and 0 from J; bases not matched to a gene: 6.

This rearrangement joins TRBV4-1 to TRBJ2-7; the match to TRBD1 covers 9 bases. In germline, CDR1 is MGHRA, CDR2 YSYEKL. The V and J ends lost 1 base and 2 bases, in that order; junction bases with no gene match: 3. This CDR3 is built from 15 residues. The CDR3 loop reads CASSQGQGGTYEQYF. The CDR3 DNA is TGCGCCAGCAGCCAAGGACAGGGGGGGACCTACGAGCAGTACTTC.

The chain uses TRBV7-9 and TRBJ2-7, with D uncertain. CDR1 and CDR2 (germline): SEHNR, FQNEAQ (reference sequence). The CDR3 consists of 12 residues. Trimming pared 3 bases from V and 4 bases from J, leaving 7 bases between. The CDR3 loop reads CASSFTGYEQYF. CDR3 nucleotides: TGTGCCAGCAGCTTTACTGGTTACGAGCAGTACTTC.

CDR3 sequence reads: CASSLAYNEQFF. CDR3 nucleotide sequence: TGCGCCAGCAGCTTGGCCTACAATGAGCAGTTCTTC. The rearrangement uses TRBV5-1 and TRBJ2-1; no clear D. CDR1 and CDR2 (germline): SGHRS, YFSETQ. V lost 0 bases and J lost 2, with 0 bases in between. The length of the CDR3 is 12 residues.

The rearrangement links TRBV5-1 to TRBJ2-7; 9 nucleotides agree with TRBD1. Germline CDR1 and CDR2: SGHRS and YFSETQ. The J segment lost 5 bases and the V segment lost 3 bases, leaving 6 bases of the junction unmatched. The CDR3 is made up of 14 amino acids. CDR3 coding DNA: TGCGCCAGCAGCTCACAGGGGGCTTCGGACGAGCAGTACTTC. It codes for CASSSQGASDEQYF. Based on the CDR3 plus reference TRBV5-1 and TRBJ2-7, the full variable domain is KAGVTQTPRYLIKTRGQQVTLSCSPISGHRSVSWYQQTPGQGLQFLFEYFSETQRNKGNFPGRFSGRQFSNSRSEMNVSTLELGDSALYLCASSSQGASDEQYFGPGTRLTVT.

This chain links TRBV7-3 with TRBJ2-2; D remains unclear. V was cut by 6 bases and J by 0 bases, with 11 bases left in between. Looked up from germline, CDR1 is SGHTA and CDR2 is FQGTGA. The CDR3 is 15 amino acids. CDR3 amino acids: CASSLQLPNTGELFF. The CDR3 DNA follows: TGTGCCAGCAGTCTTCAACTACCGAACACCGGGGAGCTGTTTTTT.

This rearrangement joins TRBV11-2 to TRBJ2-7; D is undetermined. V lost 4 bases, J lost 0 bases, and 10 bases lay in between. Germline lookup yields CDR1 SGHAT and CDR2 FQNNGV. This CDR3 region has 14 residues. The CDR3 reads CASSSWRSSYEQYF. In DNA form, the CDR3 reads TGTGCCAGCAGCTCCTGGCGAAGCTCCTACGAGCAGTACTTC.

CDR3 amino acids: CASSPQGGWGYTF. CDR3 coding DNA: TGTGCCAGCAGCCCGCAAGGGGGCTGGGGCTACACCTTC. V and J are TRBV11-2 and TRBJ1-2; 7 bases line up with TRBD1. Germline CDR1 reads SGHAT; CDR2 reads FQNNGV. V gave up 5 bases and J gave up 8 bases; unmatched junction bases: 8. This CDR3 spans 13 amino acids.

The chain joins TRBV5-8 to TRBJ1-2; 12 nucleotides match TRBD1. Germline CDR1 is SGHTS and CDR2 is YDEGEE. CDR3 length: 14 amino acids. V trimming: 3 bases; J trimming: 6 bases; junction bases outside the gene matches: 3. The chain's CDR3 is CASSWGTGGNGYTF. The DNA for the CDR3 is TGTGCCAGCAGCTGGGGGACAGGGGGCAATGGCTACACCTTC.

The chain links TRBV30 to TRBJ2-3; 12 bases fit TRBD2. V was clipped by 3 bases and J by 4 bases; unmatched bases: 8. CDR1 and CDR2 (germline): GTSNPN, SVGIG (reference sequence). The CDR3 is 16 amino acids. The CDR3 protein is CAWRAPTSGSPDTQYF. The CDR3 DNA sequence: TGTGCCTGGAGGGCCCCGACTAGCGGGAGCCCAGATACGCAGTATTTT.

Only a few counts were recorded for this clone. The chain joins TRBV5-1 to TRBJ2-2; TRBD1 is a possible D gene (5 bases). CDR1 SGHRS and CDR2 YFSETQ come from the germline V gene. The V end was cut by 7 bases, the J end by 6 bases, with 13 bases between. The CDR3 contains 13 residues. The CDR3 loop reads CASARAGSGELFF. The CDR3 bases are TGCGCCAGCGCCCGGGCAGGGTCCGGGGAGCTGTTTTTT.